A selection of T cell receptor beta chains follows, all from one sample in a study of cytomegalovirus exposure and HLA in healthy donors. The method was immunoSEQ multiplex PCR; TCRdb's version includes in-frame clones alone and lacks a portion of them. The sample records roughly 130,000 clones, roughly two thirds being singletons. Sample: PBMCs. The receptors were sampled from a young man in good health and CMV-seropositive. Both conserved end residues are part of each CDR3. D genes are given only for firm matches. Clone size is shown for a subset of rows, as once, few, many or a class of expanded clone.

>TRBV4-2|-|TRBJ1-2|-
TGTGCCAGCAGCCAAAGGTCCGCGACACCCTATGGCTACACCTTC
CASSQRSATPYGYTF
>TRBV7-8|-|TRBJ1-4|-
TGTGCCAGCAGCTTAGTGGGGCGGCCTAATGAAAAACTGTTTTTT
CASSLVGRPNEKLFF
>TRBV5-1|TRBD1|TRBJ2-7|once
TGCGCCAGCAGCTCCGGACAGGCCCTAACCTACGAGCAGTACTTC
CASSSGQALTYEQYF
>TRBV7-9|-|TRBJ2-3|-
TGTGCCAGCAGCCTCGGGTATACGCAGTATTTT
CASSLGYTQYF
>TRBV5-1|TRBD2|TRBJ2-7|-
TGCGCCAGCAGCTTGACTAGCGGGAGGGTCGAGCAGTACTTC
CASSLTSGRVEQYF
>TRBV7-3|TRBD2|TRBJ2-7|-
TGTGCCAGCAGCTTAAATGCTAGCGGGAGGGAGAGCTCCTACGAGCAGTACTTC
CASSLNASGRESSYEQYF
>TRBV2|TRBD1|TRBJ2-7|-
TGTGCCAGCATGATGGACAGGGACGCCTACGAGCAGTACTTC
CASMMDRDAYEQYF
>TRBV19|-|TRBJ1-5|-
TGTGCCAGTAGTATAGCATTAGGGAGACACAATCAGCCCCAGCATTTT
CASSIALGRHNQPQHF
>TRBV10-3|-|TRBJ2-7|few
TGTGCCATCAGTGAGGACCGGGATGTGGGCGAGCAGTACTTC
CAISEDRDVGEQYF
>TRBV29-1|TRBD1|TRBJ1-4|-
TGCAGCGCCGGGGGGGGCAGGGGGAATGAAAAACTGTTTTTT
CSAGGGRGNEKLFF
>TRBV7-9|TRBD2|TRBJ2-1|-
TGTGCCAGCAGCTTAGTCCTAGCGGGAGTCCATGAGCAGTTCTTC
CASSLVLAGVHEQFF
>TRBV5-4|-|TRBJ2-7|-
TGTGCCAGCAGCCTAGCCTACGAGCAGTACTTC
CASSLAYEQYF
>TRBV18|-|TRBJ2-1|-
TGTGCCAGCTCACCACCGGGCCCCACTCGCTCCTACAATGAGCAGTTCTTC
CASSPPGPTRSYNEQFF
>TRBV30|-|TRBJ2-7|few
TGTGCCTGGAGAGACCTACGGAGCGGTCGAACCTACGAGCAGTACTTC
CAWRDLRSGRTYEQYF
>TRBV4-2|TRBD1|TRBJ2-2|-
TGTGCCAGCAGCCAAGATGGGACAGGGGGCCCGTGGGCCGGGGAGCTGTTTTTT
CASSQDGTGGPWAGELFF
>TRBV18|TRBD1|TRBJ1-5|-
TGTGCCAGCTCACCCAGGGGGCATTTGGATCAGCCCCAGCATTTT
CASSPRGHLDQPQHF
>TRBV5-1|-|TRBJ2-1|-
TGCGCCAGCAGCTTGGCTGGACAGAGCGTGACGGCGCAGTTCTTC
CASSLAGQSVTAQFF
>TRBV9|-|TRBJ2-1|-
TGTGCCAGCAGCGGTGCCGGGAACTCCCACAATGAGCAGTTCTTC
CASSGAGNSHNEQFF
>TRBV27|-|TRBJ2-2|-
TGTGCCAGCAGTTGGGGACACACGAACACCGGCGAGCTGTTTTTT
CASSWGHTNTGELFF
>TRBV7-8|TRBD1|TRBJ2-1|-
TGTGCCAGCAGCTTAGGAGGGGGCCATGGATCCTACAATGAGCAGTTCTTC
CASSLGGGHGSYNEQFF
>TRBV7-3|-|TRBJ2-5|few
TGTGCCAGCAGCCTAGGATCCAAACGGACCCAGTACTTC
CASSLGSKRTQYF
>TRBV19|-|TRBJ1-4|-
TGTGCCAGTAGTACCGATGGGACAAGGGGAAATGAAAAACTGTTTTTT
CASSTDGTRGNEKLFF
>TRBV28|-|TRBJ1-2|few
TGTGCCAGCTTGACAGCTTCCGATGGCTACACCTTC
CASLTASDGYTF
>TRBV27|-|TRBJ2-2|-
TGTGCCAGCAGTTCCGAGAATAGGGACTGGAATACCGGGGAGCTGTTTTTT
CASSSENRDWNTGELFF
>TRBV10-3|TRBD1|TRBJ1-1|-
TGTGCCACCACAGGGGTGAACACTGAAGCTTTCTTT
CATTGVNTEAFF
>TRBV15|TRBD2|TRBJ2-4|-
TGTGCCACCAGCAGAGATCGTGGGGGGGGAAACATTCAGTACTTC
CATSRDRGGGNIQYF
>TRBV5-4|-|TRBJ1-1|once
TGTGCCAGCAGCTCGGGGGGGTCTCGAAACACTGAAGCTTTCTTT
CASSSGGSRNTEAFF
>TRBV5-1|-|TRBJ1-1|-
TGCGCCAGCAGCTCCGACAGGTTGAGCACTGAAGCTTTCTTT
CASSSDRLSTEAFF
>TRBV11-3|TRBD1|TRBJ2-5|-
TGTGCCAGCAGCCCGGGACAGGGCTTCTTCCAAGAGACCCAGTACTTC
CASSPGQGFFQETQYF
>TRBV19|TRBD1|TRBJ1-1|-
TGTGCCAGTAGATTATGGATAGGGGACAGGGACGCTTTCTTT
CASRLWIGDRDAFF
>TRBV7-3|TRBD1|TRBJ1-2|-
TGTGCCAGCAGCGAACGACCAGGGGGCGCGGATGGCTACACCTTC
CASSERPGGADGYTF
>TRBV5-1|-|TRBJ2-3|-
TGCGCCAGCACCTCGGGGGGCACAGATACGCAGTATTTT
CASTSGGTDTQYF
>TRBV5-6|TRBD1|TRBJ1-6|-
TGTGCCAGCAGCTTGGTAGGGGGCGATTCACCCCTCCACTTT
CASSLVGGDSPLHF
>TRBV9|TRBD1|TRBJ2-1|-
TGTGCCAGCAGCTGGGACAGTAGGACGGCCGGGATCTTC
CASSWDSRTAGIF
>TRBV4-1|TRBD2|TRBJ2-7|-
TGCGCCAGCAGCCAAGAGCTCGGGCGGGAGGTCTCCTACGAGCAGTACTTC
CASSQELGREVSYEQYF